What follows are 27 T cell receptor beta chains derived from one specimen sequenced in a study of Graves' ophthalmopathy and Graves' hyperthyroidism. RNA transcripts were the source from which TCR beta CDR3 regions were amplified. First-round RT-PCR relied on HTBI primers, and a second-round multiplex PCR came next. Each CDR3 protein gets one entry after TCRdb re-called the multiplex PCR reads with MiXCR. Of roughly 350,000 distinct CDR3 sequences in the sample, roughly a sixth are singletons; the top ten hold 2.4%. The sample comprised peripheral blood. Receptors originate from an adult woman with stable Graves' hyperthyroidism.

This clonotype was counted many times. This chain connects TRBV7-2 to TRBJ1-2, with D maybe TRBD1 (6 bases). The V end lost 1 base, the J end lost 10 bases, and 16 bases lay between the germline ends. Germline CDR1 reads SGHTA; CDR2 reads FQGNSA. There are 14 residues in the CDR3. CDR3 sequence: CTSSLGSGDHFYTF. The CDR3 coding sequence is TGTACCAGCAGCTTAGGTTCAGGGGACCACTTCTACACCTTC.

As for this clonotype: The conserved closing phenylalanine or tryptophan is absent in this CDR3, likely reflecting a read error. This sequence joins TRBV28 and TRBJ1-1; D possibly corresponds to TRBD1 (6 bases). The germline V gene has CDR1 MDHEN and CDR2 SYDVKM. This CDR3 comprises 15 residues. V was trimmed by 7 bases and J by 5 bases, leaving 20 bases between them. The CDR3 DNA is TGTGCCAGCATACAGGTGTCAGGGGATCTTACTGAAGCTTTCGTG. Translation gives CASIQVSGDLTEAFV.

Ten or more counts support this clonotype. The rearrangement links TRBV10-3 to TRBJ2-5; 7 nucleotides match TRBD2. Unmatched junction bases numbered 7, after V lost 10 bases and J lost 2 bases. CDR1 is ENHRY, CDR2 SYGVKD, per germline. This CDR3 is built from 13 residues. In DNA, the CDR3 is TGTGCCAACCGTGCTAGCGGTCAAGAGACCCAGTACTTC. The encoded protein is CANRASGQETQYF.

V and J are TRBV6-1 and TRBJ2-4; TRBD1 might be the D (5 bases). Germline-derived CDR1 and CDR2 are MNHNS and SASEGT. The CDR3 is 15 residues long. The V gene lost 1 base and the J gene lost 1 base, with 8 bases spanning the gap. The CDR3 spells CASSEGAGAKNIQYF. The CDR3 DNA reads as TGTGCCAGCAGTGAAGGGGCAGGGGCCAAAAACATTCAGTACTTC.

Ten or more counts support this clonotype. The V call is TRBV29-1, the J call TRBJ2-7; 10 bases match TRBD2. The V segment lost 5 bases and the J segment 2 bases; nucleotides outside the gene matches: 3. Per the germline V gene, CDR1 is SQVTM and CDR2 is ANQGSEA. The CDR3 is 13 amino acids. The CDR3 sequence: CSVSGRGAYEQYF. DNA for the CDR3: TGCAGCGTTAGCGGGAGGGGAGCCTACGAGCAGTACTTC.

This clonotype came up many times. The chain has TRBV7-9 and TRBJ2-7, with 9 bases aligning to TRBD2. Germline V gene sequence: CDR1 SEHNR, CDR2 FQNEAQ (reference sequence). Trimming cost V 4 bases and J 4 bases; bases outside gene matches: 2. The CDR3 contains 13 residues. The CDR3 DNA is TGTGCCAGCAGCTCAACTAGCGGGTACGAGCAGTACTTC. Encoded protein: CASSSTSGYEQYF.

This clonotype has a count of ten or more. The J gene is TRBJ1-1, the V gene TRBV5-1; D is uncertain. Per germline, CDR1 SGHRS and CDR2 YFSETQ. This CDR3 is 13 amino acids long. The germline V and J ends were trimmed by 0 bases and 4 bases, with 7 bases remaining between them. The chain's CDR3 is CASSLGEVTEAFF. In DNA form, the CDR3 reads TGCGCCAGCAGCTTGGGGGAAGTCACTGAAGCTTTCTTT.

At least ten counts were recorded for this clonotype. The rearrangement links TRBV6-2 or TRBV6-3 to TRBJ2-7; 7 bases fit TRBD1. Germline V gene data show CDR1 as MNHEY and CDR2 as SVGEGT. With V trimmed by 5 bases and J by 6 bases, 25 bases remained unmatched. CDR3 length equals 19 residues. The CDR3 coding sequence is TGTGCCAGCAGTCCGACAGGGCCCTACCCCCGGTCGCCGCCTCCCGAGCAGTACTTC. This encodes CASSPTGPYPRSPPPEQYF.

This clonotype has just a few counts. The junction shows a germline mismatch at one end, possibly a read error. The chain combines TRBV27 with TRBJ2-1; 7 nucleotides agree with TRBD1. CDR1 MNHEY and CDR2 SMNVEV come from the germline V gene (reference sequence). The CDR3 length is 12 residues. CDR3 DNA sequence: TGTGCCAGCAGTCGACAGGGAAATGAGAAGTTCTTC. It specifies CASSRQGNEKFF.

This clonotype was seen at least ten times. V is TRBV29-1 and J is TRBJ2-7; 8 bases are a match to TRBD1. Germline V gene sequence: CDR1 SQVTM, CDR2 ANQGSEA. J lost 4 bases, V lost 6 bases, and 8 bases had no gene match. The length of the CDR3 is 13 residues. This CDR3 reads CSVGGGDRYEQYF. In nucleotides, the CDR3 is TGCAGCGTGGGGGGTGGGGACAGGTACGAGCAGTACTTC.

The chain uses TRBV12-3 or TRBV12-4 and TRBJ2-5, with D possibly being TRBD2 (5 bases). Trimming removed 5 bases at V and 8 bases at J, with 21 bases between. The CDR3 is 15 residues long. The CDR3 nucleotides are TGTGCCAGCAGTCGGGATCGATTCCGTATGCGTACCCAGTACTTC. Amino acids: CASSRDRFRMRTQYF.

The sample holds many counts of this clonotype. The gene calls are TRBV5-8 and TRBJ2-7; 8 positions agree with TRBD2. The V and J ends lost 3 bases and 5 bases, in that order; junction bases with no gene match: 10. This CDR3 has 15 amino acids. The germline V gene has CDR1 SGHTS and CDR2 YDEGEE. CDR3 sequence reads: CASSSFGRAGNEQYF. CDR3 nucleotide sequence: TGTGCCAGCAGCTCTTTCGGGAGGGCCGGAAACGAGCAGTACTTC.

This clonotype was detected ten times or more. The chain recombines TRBV20-1 with TRBJ1-1; no clear D. Trimming shortened V by 6 bases and J by 6 bases, and 23 bases separated the two germline ends. Germline loops: CDR1 DFQATT, CDR2 SNEGSKA (reference sequence). This CDR3 has 15 residues. CDR3 bases: TGCAGTGCCCGGAGCGGAGGCTCCGATAACGCTGAAGCTTTCTTT. Its protein product is CSARSGGSDNAEAFF.

The rearrangement links TRBV12-3 or TRBV12-4 to TRBJ1-2; no clear D. This CDR3 is built from 13 residues. V was trimmed by 6 bases and J by 3 bases, leaving 11 bases between them. The CDR3 bases are TGTGCCAGCAGGCCGGGTGAATACTATGGCTACACCTTC. It yields the protein CASRPGEYYGYTF.

This clonotype was detected ten times or more. This sequence joins TRBV20-1 and TRBJ1-1; no clear D. Between the trimmed V and J ends, which lost 4 bases and 2 bases, there was a span of 14 bases. From germline, CDR1 is DFQATT and CDR2 SNEGSKA (reference sequence). The CDR3 consists of 14 residues. The CDR3 protein is CSAMEPKGNTEAFF. As DNA, the CDR3 is TGCAGTGCTATGGAACCGAAGGGTAACACTGAAGCTTTCTTT.

This clonotype has a count of ten or more. V gene TRBV29-1 combines with J gene TRBJ2-7; no clear D. This CDR3 spans 12 amino acids. CDR1 is SQVTM, CDR2 ANQGSEA, per germline. Trimming shortened V by 0 bases and J by 6 bases, and 9 bases separated the two germline ends. The CDR3 nucleotides read TGCAGCGTTGAAGAGAACGAGCGCGAGCAGTACTTC. It translates to CSVEENEREQYF.

This clonotype was recorded at least ten times. The rearrangement joins TRBV6-2 or TRBV6-3 to TRBJ2-7; 7 bases fit TRBD2. V lost 6 bases, J lost 1 base, and 12 bases stayed unmatched. CDR1 and CDR2 from the germline V gene are MNHEY and SVGEGT. The CDR3 contains 16 residues. The CDR3 protein is CASSPFSRGSSYEQYF. The DNA for the CDR3 is TGTGCCAGCAGCCCATTCTCGCGCGGGAGTTCCTACGAGCAGTACTTC.

The CDR3 bases are TGTGCCAGCAGACCTCGGTCTGGAAACACCATATATTTT. This encodes CASRPRSGNTIYF. The V gene is TRBV12-3 or TRBV12-4, the J gene TRBJ1-3, with D uncertain. The CDR3 contains 13 residues. Trimming removed 6 bases from V and 1 base from J, with 7 bases in between.

This clonotype was observed many times. CDR3 sequence: CASSFDRNSGNTIYF. The CDR3 bases are TGTGCCAGCAGTTTTGACAGGAACTCTGGAAACACCATATATTTT. V gene TRBV12-3 or TRBV12-4 combines with J gene TRBJ1-3; D perhaps matches TRBD1 (6 bases). There are 15 residues in the CDR3. V shed 3 bases and J shed 0 bases, with 9 bases lying between them.

At least ten counts were recorded for this clonotype. V and J are TRBV11-2 and TRBJ1-6; TRBD1 matches at 7 bases. Germline assignment: CDR1 SGHAT and CDR2 FQNNGV. The CDR3 totals 16 residues. The J segment lost 4 bases and the V segment lost 6 bases, leaving 9 bases of the junction unmatched. CDR3 sequence (DNA): TGTGCCAGCAGGGGACCCGGGACAGCATATAATTCACCCCTCCACTTT. Protein: CASRGPGTAYNSPLHF.

This clonotype was recorded many times. The CDR3 is CASSFGVGGGYGYTF. CDR3 DNA: TGTGCCAGCAGCTTCGGCGTGGGAGGGGGCTATGGCTACACCTTC. V usage is TRBV7-2 and J usage is TRBJ1-2; weak D call: TRBD1 (6 bases). The CDR3 is 15 residues long. Trimming took 3 bases from V and 4 from J, leaving 15 bases between them. Looked up from germline, CDR1 is SGHTA and CDR2 is FQGNSA.

The sample holds many counts of this clonotype. The chain carries TRBV11-1 and TRBJ2-7, with TRBD2 identical over 8 bases. The length of the CDR3 is 16 residues. With 2 bases clipped from V and 3 bases from J, the junction kept 9 bases outside the gene matches. Germline V CDR1 and CDR2: SGHAT, FQDESV (reference sequence). CDR3 nucleotide sequence: TGTGCCAGCAGCTTATATACTAGCGGAAGGGACTACGAGCAGTACTTC. Translated: CASSLYTSGRDYEQYF.

The sample holds many counts of this clonotype. The V gene is TRBV12-3 or TRBV12-4, the J gene TRBJ2-7, with TRBD2 identical over 8 bases. This CDR3 region has 15 residues. The V and J ends lost 6 bases and 2 bases, in that order; junction bases with no gene match: 9. CDR3 loop: CASRRRRLATYEQYF. The CDR3 DNA sequence: TGTGCCAGCAGACGCCGGAGACTAGCGACCTACGAGCAGTACTTC.

The chain combines TRBV6-1 with TRBJ1-5; D remains unclear. The ends were cut back, 0 bases at V and 4 bases at J, with 10 bases in the middle. This CDR3 is 15 amino acids long. Germline assignment: CDR1 MNHNS and CDR2 SASEGT. The CDR3 DNA follows: TGTGCCAGCAGTGAAGCGGGCCGAAAAAATCAGCCCCAGCATTTT. This translates into CASSEAGRKNQPQHF.

In this sample, this clonotype turned up many times. The chain uses TRBV19 and TRBJ2-7; no clear D. This CDR3 comprises 13 residues. With 3 bases removed from V and 5 bases from J, the gap between germline ends came to 11 bases. Germline loops: CDR1 LNHDA, CDR2 SQIVND (reference sequence). The CDR3 coding sequence is TGTGCCAGTAGTATCGGTGAGTGGAACGAGCAGTACTTC. It is translated as CASSIGEWNEQYF.

This chain connects TRBV6-1 to TRBJ1-5; D is undetermined. V shed 2 bases and J shed 4 bases, with 6 bases lying between them. This CDR3 has 13 residues. Germline V gene lookup returns CDR1 MNHNS and CDR2 SASEGT. CDR3 region: CASSERWNQPQHF. CDR3 DNA sequence: TGTGCCAGCAGTGAACGGTGGAATCAGCCCCAGCATTTT.

The J gene is TRBJ2-2, the V gene TRBV5-1; 9 nucleotides align to TRBD1. The CDR3 is made up of 17 amino acids. Looked up from germline, CDR1 is SGHRS and CDR2 is YFSETQ. The V gene end was trimmed by 5 bases and the J gene end by 4 bases; junction bases not matched to a gene: 12. The CDR3 reads CASRQSTGGGSTGELFF. The CDR3 nucleotides read TGCGCCAGCAGACAATCAACAGGGGGCGGCAGCACCGGGGAGCTGTTTTTT.